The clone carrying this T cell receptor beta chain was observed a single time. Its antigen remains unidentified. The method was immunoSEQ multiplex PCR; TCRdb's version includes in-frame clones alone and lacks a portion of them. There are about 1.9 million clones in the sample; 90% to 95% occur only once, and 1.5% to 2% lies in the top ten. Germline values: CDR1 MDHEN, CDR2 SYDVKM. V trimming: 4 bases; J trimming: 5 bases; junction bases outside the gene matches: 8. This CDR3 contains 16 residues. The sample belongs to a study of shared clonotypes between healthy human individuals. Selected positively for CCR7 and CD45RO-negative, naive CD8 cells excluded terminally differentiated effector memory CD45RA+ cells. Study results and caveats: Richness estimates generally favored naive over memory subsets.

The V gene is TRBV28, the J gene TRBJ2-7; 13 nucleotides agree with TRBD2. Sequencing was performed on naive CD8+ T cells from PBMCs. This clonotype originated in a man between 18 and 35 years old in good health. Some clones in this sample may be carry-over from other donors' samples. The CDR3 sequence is CASSSWTSGSMNEQYF. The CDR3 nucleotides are TGTGCCAGCAGTTCATGGACTAGCGGGAGTATGAACGAGCAGTACTTC.